A selection of T cell receptor beta chains follows, all from one sample in a study of T-cell memory formation after mild COVID-19. Via MiXCR, TCRdb re-called the 5' RACE reads, giving one row per CDR3 protein. The table includes around 410,000 distinct CDR3 sequences, 23% detected once. Sequenced: PBMCs or a T cell subset sorted from them (not recorded which). These receptors were taken from an adult woman who had mild COVID-19 (a few samples of this study predate the infection). Cell type and time point are not known. Each CDR3 is given with its conserved first and last residue. A D gene is named only where the DNA matches it firmly. Rows give clone size only sometimes, using once, few, many, or a class for an expanded clone.

>TRBV4-1|.|TRBJ2-3|.
CASSQVVSLSTDTQYF
TGCGCCAGCAGCCAAGTGGTCTCCTTGAGCACAGATACGCAGTATTTT
>TRBV6-5|.|TRBJ2-1|TRBD2
CASSYGRLAGGPDEQFF
TGTGCCAGCAGTTACGGACGACTAGCGGGAGGACCAGATGAGCAGTTCTTC
>TRBV18|many|TRBJ2-5|.
CASSPTRTEETQYF
TGTGCCAGCTCACCAACTAGGACAGAAGAGACCCAGTACTTC
>TRBV7-9|few|TRBJ2-3|TRBD2
CASSGLAGVGLDTQYF
TGTGCCAGCAGCGGACTAGCGGGAGTAGGGTTAGATACGCAGTATTTT
>TRBV2|few|TRBJ2-4|.
CASGAGAKNIQYF
TGTGCCAGCGGCGCAGGGGCCAAAAACATTCAGTACTTC
>TRBV5-6|many|TRBJ2-4|.
CASSLAYTGSFPDIQYF
TGTGCCAGCAGCCTTGCTTACACGGGCAGCTTTCCGGACATTCAGTACTTC
>TRBV5-6|.|TRBJ1-3|TRBD1
CASSLAGGGDGNTIYF
TGTGCCAGCAGCTTGGCCGGAGGGGGCGATGGAAACACCATATATTTT
>TRBV2|few|TRBJ2-7|.
CASSEPRGEQYF
TGTGCCAGCAGTGAACCCCGGGGCGAGCAGTACTTC
>TRBV7-9|many|TRBJ2-6|TRBD1
CASSSWDRGMSGANVLTF
TGTGCCAGCAGCTCTTGGGACAGGGGTATGTCTGGGGCCAACGTCCTGACTTTC
>TRBV5-1|few|TRBJ2-5|TRBD2
CASSRTDAGGGGQYF
TGCGCCAGCAGCCGCACGGACGCCGGCGGGGGGGGCCAGTACTTC
>TRBV7-9|.|TRBJ2-7|.
CASSQMGAIAYEQYF
TGTGCCAGCAGCCAAATGGGGGCGATTGCCTACGAGCAGTACTTC
>TRBV7-6|few|TRBJ2-7|.
CASSLDYFGSQEQYF
TGTGCCAGCAGCTTAGATTATTTCGGTAGTCAAGAGCAGTACTTC